These 19 T cell receptor beta chains share one sample of origin, sequenced in a study of beta chain features in type 1 diabetes. The isolated RNA, all of it, was reverse transcribed, so expressed TCRB transcripts were what got sequenced. TCRdb's copy holds only in-frame clones and misses some; the assay was immunoSEQ multiplex PCR. Of approximately 200,000 clones in the sample, roughly 9.6% were seen once. The specimen sequenced was naive CD4+ T cells from blood. Every receptor here comes from a woman aged 18-30 years in good health.

This chain connects TRBV27 to TRBJ2-5, with 11 bases that match TRBD1. The ends lost 7 bases at V and 5 bases at J; junction bases unmatched: 9. Germline assignment: CDR1 MNHEY and CDR2 SMNVEV (reference sequence). This CDR3 is built from 15 residues. CDR3 sequence reads: CASKFGTGGVETQYF. The CDR3 DNA reads as TGTGCCAGCAAATTCGGGACAGGGGGAGTGGAGACCCAGTACTTC.

There are a few counts of this clone. The CDR3 here is CASRSDREDEKLFF. For the CDR3, the DNA is TGTGCCAGCAGATCCGACAGGGAGGATGAAAAACTGTTTTTT. The chain is built from TRBV5-4 and TRBJ1-4; TRBD1 matches 7 bases. Germline CDR1 is SGHNT and CDR2 is YYREEE (reference sequence). This CDR3 has 14 residues. V was pared by 5 bases and J by 6 bases, with 7 bases of the junction left unmatched.

The chain uses TRBV25-1 and TRBJ2-7; 9 bases line up with TRBD1. Unmatched junction bases numbered 10, after V lost 4 bases and J lost 6 bases. The germline CDR1 and CDR2 sequences are MGHDK and SYGVNS. This CDR3 is 15 amino acids long. The CDR3 loop is CASSVPGQGMIEQYF. CDR3 DNA sequence: TGTGCCAGCAGTGTTCCGGGACAGGGCATGATCGAGCAGTACTTC.

A few counts support this clone. V and J are TRBV7-9 and TRBJ2-7; D might be TRBD1 (6 bases). The germline V and J ends were trimmed by 3 bases and 0 bases, with 21 bases remaining between them. The CDR3 has 18 amino acids. Germline V lookup: CDR1 SEHNR, CDR2 FQNEAQ (reference sequence). The CDR3 reads CASSFSSSRGGSSYEQYF. CDR3 sequence (DNA): TGTGCCAGCAGCTTCTCCTCCAGCAGGGGTGGAAGCTCCTACGAGCAGTACTTC. Using reference TRBV7-9 and TRBJ2-7 for the parts outside the CDR3, the full variable domain is DTGVSQNPRHKITKRGQNVTFRCDPISEHNRLYWYRQTLGQGPEFLTYFQNEAQLEKSRLLSDRFSAERPKGSFSTLEIQRTEQGDSAMYLCASSFSSSRGGSSYEQYFGPGTRLTVT.

This clone occurred a few times. This chain uses TRBV5-1 with TRBJ2-3; TRBD1 matches at 10 bases. The CDR3 length is 14 residues. The V segment lost 4 bases and the J segment 4 bases; nucleotides outside the gene matches: 3. CDR1 and CDR2 from the germline V gene are SGHRS and YFSETQ. CDR3 nucleotides: TGCGCCAGCAGCCATGGACAGGGGGCAGATACGCAGTATTTT. It encodes CASSHGQGADTQYF.

This clone came up many times. This chain joins TRBV7-9 and TRBJ1-2, with TRBD1 identical over 8 bases. Trimming removed 3 bases from V and 8 bases from J; junction bases left unmatched: 14. This CDR3 is 16 amino acids long. CDR1 and CDR2 (germline): SEHNR, FQNEAQ (reference sequence). The CDR3 DNA is TGTGCCAGCAGCTTGAGTCAGGGGGCTAGCGTTCACGGCTACACCTTC. It specifies CASSLSQGASVHGYTF.

The chain couples TRBV27 to TRBJ1-5, with D possibly TRBD1 on 5 matching bases. CDR1 MNHEY and CDR2 SMNVEV come from the germline V gene (reference sequence). The CDR3 totals 15 residues. The germline V and J ends were trimmed by 4 bases and 7 bases, with 17 bases remaining between them. Here the CDR3 reads CASSSAGSRDQPQHF. In nucleotides, the CDR3 is TGTGCCAGCAGTTCCGCGGGATCTCGGGACCAGCCCCAGCATTTT.

As for this clone: Relative to the germline gene, one junction end is altered; a read error may explain this. The chain links TRBV12-5 to TRBJ2-1; 13 nucleotides agree with TRBD2. There are 14 residues in the CDR3. From germline, CDR1 is LGHNT and CDR2 FRNRAP. CDR3 nucleotides: TGTGCTAGTGGTCCCGGACTAGCGGGGGCCAGGGCGGTCTTC. Protein product: CASGPGLAGARAVF.

This clone has only a few counts. The rearrangement uses TRBV30 and TRBJ2-7; 7 bases map to TRBD2. CDR3 length: 13 amino acids. Germline V gene data show CDR1 as GTSNPN and CDR2 as SVGIG (reference sequence). Germline trimming cut 3 bases from V and 0 bases from J; bases unmatched to any gene: 2. CDR3 in amino acids: CAWRRDYSYEQYF. DNA for the CDR3: TGTGCCTGGAGGAGGGACTACTCCTACGAGCAGTACTTC.

In this sample, this clone turned up a few times. This chain uses TRBV19 with TRBJ2-7; D is perhaps TRBD2 (6 bases). From germline, CDR1 is LNHDA and CDR2 SQIVND (reference sequence). The CDR3 is made up of 17 amino acids. Trimming left V 1 base short and J 3 bases short, with 19 bases between. CDR3 nucleotides: TGTGCCAGTAGTATAGCAGCTGCTAGCGCGCAATACTACGAGCAGTACTTC. Amino acid sequence: CASSIAAASAQYYEQYF.

J is TRBJ2-3 and V is TRBV6-1; weak D call: TRBD1 (6 bases). The CDR3 extends over 14 amino acids. Germline V gene lookup returns CDR1 MNHNS and CDR2 SASEGT. The ends were cut back, 6 bases at V and 5 bases at J, with 15 bases in the middle. The CDR3 loop is CASRYRDSEDTQYF. The CDR3 DNA follows: TGTGCCAGCAGGTACAGGGATAGTGAAGATACGCAGTATTTT.

In its sample, this clone was seen a few times. V is TRBV5-1 and J is TRBJ1-1; D unclear. Germline assignment: CDR1 SGHRS and CDR2 YFSETQ. Between the trimmed V and J ends, which lost 6 bases and 0 bases, there was a span of 9 bases. This CDR3 spans 13 amino acids. Here the CDR3 DNA reads TGCGCCAGCAAAACTGAAGTGAACACTGAAGCTTTCTTT. It yields the protein CASKTEVNTEAFF. Full variable domain (remainder filled in from reference TRBV5-1 and TRBJ1-1): KAGVTQTPRYLIKTRGQQVTLSCSPISGHRSVSWYQQTPGQGLQFLFEYFSETQRNKGNFPGRFSGRQFSNSRSEMNVSTLELGDSALYLCASKTEVNTEAFFGQGTRLTVV.

This clone was recorded a few times. J is TRBJ1-1 and V is TRBV5-1; D is uncertain. CDR1 is SGHRS and CDR2 is YFSETQ in the germline V gene. V shed 0 bases and J shed 3 bases, with 6 bases lying between them. The CDR3 covers 13 residues. CDR3 in DNA: TGCGCCAGCAGCTTGGCGCAGGACACTGAAGCTTTCTTT. It specifies CASSLAQDTEAFF.

The chain's CDR3 is CAWSVQDTDTQYF. DNA of the CDR3: TGTGCCTGGAGTGTACAGGACACAGATACGCAGTATTTT. The genes are TRBV30 and TRBJ2-3; the D gene is possibly TRBD1 (5 bases). The V gene's germline CDR1 is GTSNPN and CDR2 SVGIG (reference sequence). Trimming took 0 bases from V and 2 from J, leaving 6 bases between them. CDR3 size: 13 residues.

The chain employs TRBV2 and TRBJ2-2; tentative D call: TRBD2 (6 bases). Germline assignment: CDR1 SNHLY and CDR2 FYNNEI. Trimming removed 1 base from V and 4 bases from J, with 13 bases in between. The CDR3 spans 16 residues. The CDR3 sequence: CASSEVRLVVTGELFF. The DNA of the CDR3 is TGTGCCAGCAGTGAAGTTAGACTAGTTGTCACCGGGGAGCTGTTTTTT.

The sample holds a few counts of this clone. This chain connects TRBV7-9 to TRBJ2-5, with 9 positions matching TRBD2. The trim removed 3 bases at V and 11 bases at J, leaving 10 bases unmatched. This CDR3 region has 14 residues. Germline V gives CDR1 SEHNR, CDR2 FQNEAQ (reference sequence). The CDR3 region is CASSFSGSLLEQYF. CDR3 nucleotide sequence: TGTGCCAGCAGCTTTAGCGGGAGTCTGTTAGAGCAGTACTTC.

There are many counts of this clone. The chain couples TRBV7-9 to TRBJ1-5, with D unclear. Germline loops: CDR1 SEHNR, CDR2 FQNEAQ (reference sequence). The V and J ends lost 3 bases and 6 bases respectively, with 6 bases between them. The CDR3 covers 12 residues. The CDR3 spells CASSLRGQPQHF. CDR3 nucleotide sequence: TGTGCCAGCAGCTTGCGGGGTCAGCCCCAGCATTTT.

This sequence joins TRBV11-2 and TRBJ1-6; perhaps TRBD1 as D (5 bases). The CDR3 runs 18 residues. Per the germline V gene, CDR1 is SGHAT and CDR2 is FQNNGV. Trimming removed 5 bases from V and 0 bases from J, with 17 bases in between. CDR3 in amino acids: CASSLSGGNGSYNSPLHF. For the CDR3, the DNA is TGTGCCAGCAGCCTCAGCGGGGGGAACGGCTCCTATAATTCACCCCTCCACTTT.

V usage is TRBV5-4 and J usage is TRBJ2-6, with unresolved D. Germline assignment: CDR1 SGHNT and CDR2 YYREEE (reference sequence). Trimming left V 1 base short and J 0 bases short, with 5 bases between. This CDR3 comprises 15 residues. This CDR3 reads CASSLRASGANVLTF. DNA for the CDR3: TGTGCCAGCAGCTTGAGAGCCTCTGGGGCCAACGTCCTGACTTTC.